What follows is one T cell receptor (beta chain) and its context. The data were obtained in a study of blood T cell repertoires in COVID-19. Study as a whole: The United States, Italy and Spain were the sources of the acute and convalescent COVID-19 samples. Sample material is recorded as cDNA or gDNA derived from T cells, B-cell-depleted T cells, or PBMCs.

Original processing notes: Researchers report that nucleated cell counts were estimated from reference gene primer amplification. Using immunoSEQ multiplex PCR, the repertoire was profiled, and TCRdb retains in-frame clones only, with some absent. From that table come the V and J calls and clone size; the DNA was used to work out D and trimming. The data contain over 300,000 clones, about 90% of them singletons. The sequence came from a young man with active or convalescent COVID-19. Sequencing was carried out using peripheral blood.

CDR3 bases: TGTGCCAGCAGCGTCGGACTAGCGGGGGGCGGGGCCCAGTACTTC. This sequence encodes CASSVGLAGGGAQYF. This chain joins TRBV9 and TRBJ2-5, with 14 nucleotides matching TRBD2. Trimming removed 2 bases from V and 9 bases from J; junction bases left unmatched: 6. Germline-derived CDR1 and CDR2 are SGDLS and YYNGEE. CDR3 length: 15 residues. Drawing the rest from reference TRBV9 and TRBJ2-5, the complete variable domain is DSGVTQTPKHLITATGQRVTLRCSPRSGDLSVYWYQQSLDQGLQFLIQYYNGEERAKGNILERFSAQQFPDLHSELNLSSLELGDSALYFCASSVGLAGGGAQYFGPGTRLLVL.